This TCR beta chain was captured in a study of blood T cell repertoires in COVID-19. Study summary: Researchers got acute and convalescent COVID-19 samples from the United States, Italy and Spain. Nucleic acid was either cDNA or gDNA, and it came from T cells, B-cell-depleted T cells, or PBMCs.

From germline, CDR1 is SEHNR and CDR2 FQNEAQ (reference sequence). This CDR3 is built from 13 residues. Trimming removed 3 bases from V and 6 bases from J, with 10 bases in between. Original data processing: Amplification with reference gene primers provided the estimates of nucleated cell counts. Clones were read by immunoSEQ multiplex PCR, and TCRdb kept only the in-frame ones, dropping some. Clonal size and the V and J genes are those of that table, whereas D and trimming came from the DNA. The data show around 70,000 clones, with around 80% seen just once and approximately 23% held by the top ten.

This receptor was taken from a human donor in a cohort sampled during active COVID-19. The rearrangement uses TRBV7-9 and TRBJ2-3; maybe TRBD1 (6 bases). The sequenced sample consisted of peripheral blood. CDR3 DNA sequence: TGTGCCAGCAGCTTCGAGACAGGCGATACGCAGTATTTT. Protein sequence: CASSFETGDTQYF.